The rows below give T cell receptor beta chains drawn from one sample of a study of blood T cells in healthy people across ages. TCRdb redid the calling of the 5' RACE reads with MiXCR, one entry per CDR3 protein. The sample includes about 640,000 distinct CDR3 sequences, about 54% of them seen just once. The sample comprised blood. The receptors come from a man in his sixties in good health. Each CDR3 is given with its conserved first and last residue. A D gene is named only where the DNA matches it firmly. Where a row states a size, it is once, few, many or the class of an expanded clone; other rows omit it.

V gene	D gene	J gene	clone size	CDR3 protein	CDR3 DNA
TRBV20-1	TRBD2	TRBJ2-1	-	CSASRGLAGGPHNEQFF	TGCAGTGCTAGCAGGGGTCTAGCGGGGGGTCCTCACAATGAGCAGTTCTTC
TRBV12-3/TRBV12-4	-	TRBJ2-7	-	CASGPRTSRTYEQYF	TGTGCCAGCGGCCCCCGCACTAGCAGAACCTACGAGCAGTACTTC
TRBV9	TRBD2	TRBJ2-1	-	CASSPAWGRGAINEQFF	TGTGCCAGCAGCCCTGCCTGGGGGCGGGGGGCTATCAATGAGCAGTTCTTC
TRBV12-3/TRBV12-4	-	TRBJ1-1	few	CASSRTVEAFF	TGTGCCAGCAGTAGGACGGTTGAAGCTTTCTTT
TRBV6-2/TRBV6-3	TRBD1	TRBJ2-7	-	CASSYDRGAYEQYF	TGTGCCAGCAGTTACGACAGGGGCGCCTACGAGCAGTACTTC
TRBV12-3/TRBV12-4	-	TRBJ2-3	-	CASSPSGTLGTDAQYF	TGTGCCAGCAGTCCGTCCGGGACGCTGGGCACAGATGCGCAGTATTTT
TRBV6-1	-	TRBJ1-1	few	CASRRGGSTEAFF	TGTGCCAGCAGAAGGGGTGGGTCCACTGAAGCTTTCTTT
TRBV20-1	TRBD1	TRBJ2-5	-	CSALPGQGRRGTQYF	TGCAGTGCGCTCCCGGGACAGGGGCGTCGGGGGACCCAGTACTTC
TRBV7-9	TRBD1	TRBJ1-1	once	CASSARDRGKAFF	TGTGCCAGCAGCGCCCGGGACAGGGGTAAAGCTTTCTTT
TRBV7-2	-	TRBJ2-7	-	CASSPGGASTYEQYF	TGTGCCAGCAGCCCAGGGGGGGCTAGTACCTACGAGCAGTACTTC
TRBV20-1	-	TRBJ1-5	few	CSAPMPTGANQPQHF	TGCAGTGCCCCGATGCCGACAGGAGCCAATCAGCCCCAGCATTTT
TRBV6-6	-	TRBJ1-4	-	CASSDGRVGEKLFF	TGTGCCAGCAGTGACGGGAGGGTTGGTGAAAAACTGTTTTTT
TRBV4-1	TRBD1	TRBJ2-7	-	CASSPRTGNYEQYF	TGCGCCAGCAGCCCAAGGACAGGGAACTACGAGCAGTACTTC
TRBV5-1	-	TRBJ2-3	-	CASSVEDTQYF	TGCGCCAGCAGCGTAGAAGATACGCAGTATTTT
TRBV12-3/TRBV12-4	-	TRBJ1-4	-	CASSCGLGEKLFF	TGTGCCAGCAGCTGCGGTTTGGGTGAAAAACTGTTTTTT
TRBV29-1	TRBD2	TRBJ2-1	-	CSVEERRLAGLEFF	TGCAGCGTTGAAGAACGGAGACTAGCGGGGTTGGAGTTCTTC
TRBV7-9	-	TRBJ1-4	-	CASSLVGGGTNEKLFF	TGTGCCAGCAGCTTAGTTGGGGGAGGAACTAATGAAAAACTGTTTTTT
TRBV20-1	TRBD2	TRBJ2-7	-	CSARSGGGNYEQYF	TGCAGTGCTCGTAGCGGGGGAGGAAACTACGAGCAGTACTTC
TRBV25-1	-	TRBJ2-5	-	CASSQEEYQETQYF	TGTGCCAGCAGCCAGGAAGAATACCAAGAGACCCAGTACTTC
TRBV18	-	TRBJ1-4	-	CASSLEYEKLFF	TGTGCCAGCTCACTGGAGTATGAAAAACTGTTTTTT
TRBV5-1	TRBD1	TRBJ2-3	-	CASRTGGPSTSTDTQYF	TGCGCCAGCCGGACAGGGGGTCCCTCAACTAGCACAGATACGCAGTATTTT
TRBV5-1	TRBD1	TRBJ2-1	-	CASSIGTVNEQFF	TGCGCCAGCAGCATCGGGACAGTGAATGAGCAGTTCTTC
TRBV20-1	-	TRBJ2-1	few	CSARDPLLNEQFF	TGCAGTGCTAGAGACCCGCTTTTAAATGAGCAGTTCTTC
TRBV24-1	TRBD2	TRBJ2-1	-	CATSGSGTSGINEQFF	TGTGCCACCAGTGGATCCGGGACTAGCGGGATCAATGAGCAGTTCTTC
TRBV15	-	TRBJ2-1	-	CATSYCHSNEQFF	TGTGCCACCAGCTACTGCCACAGTAATGAGCAGTTCTTC
TRBV20-1	TRBD2	TRBJ2-7	-	CSAAAGGPAYEQYF	TGCAGTGCGGCTGCGGGGGGCCCAGCCTACGAGCAGTACTTC
TRBV6-5	-	TRBJ1-1	-	CASSLGAGAAFF	TGTGCCAGCAGCCTTGGCGCGGGGGCGGCTTTCTTT
TRBV7-7	-	TRBJ2-1	-	CASSPGIRDEQFF	TGTGCCAGCAGCCCGGGAATTCGCGATGAGCAGTTCTTC
TRBV11-2	TRBD1	TRBJ2-3	few	CASSYGTGSTDTQYF	TGTGCCAGCAGCTACGGGACAGGTAGTACAGATACGCAGTATTTT
TRBV15	TRBD2	TRBJ2-1	-	CATSLGGGSYNEQFF	TGTGCCACCAGCCTGGGCGGGGGCTCCTACAATGAGCAGTTCTTC